These T cell receptor beta chains were read from a single sample in a study of control samples from healthy donors and cancer patients. Using immunoSEQ multiplex PCR, the repertoire was profiled, and TCRdb retains in-frame clones only, with some absent. This table holds approximately 50,000 clones, approximately 90% found once. The source material was PBMCs. These receptors were obtained from a man in his 60s with head and neck cancer. Each CDR3 is given with its conserved first and last residue.

v_call: TRBV25-1
cdr3_length: 16
cdr3_aa: CASSEPRGGINSPLHF

v_call: TRBV28
cdr3_length: 15
cdr3_aa: CASSTAGEGRDGYTF

v_call: TRBV6-5
cdr3_length: 16
cdr3_aa: CASSYSFRSTGNTIYF

v_call: TRBV6-6
cdr3_length: 13
cdr3_aa: CASNAAGADGYTF

v_call: TRBV12-3/TRBV12-4
cdr3_length: 13
cdr3_aa: CASSFTIDSPLHF

v_call: TRBV28
cdr3_length: 14
cdr3_aa: CASRASGTAYEQYF

v_call: TRBV11-2
cdr3_length: 16
cdr3_aa: CASSKLGTGTVTPLHF

v_call: TRBV5-1
cdr3_length: 14
cdr3_aa: CASSLGQGLETQYF

v_call: TRBV28
cdr3_length: 13
cdr3_aa: CASGFPGVYGYTF

v_call: TRBV7-2
cdr3_length: 16
cdr3_aa: CASSLLSGRLQETQYF

v_call: TRBV19
cdr3_length: 13
cdr3_aa: CASSSTGTETQYF

v_call: TRBV28
cdr3_length: 16
cdr3_aa: CASSLGVGPGDQPQHF

v_call: TRBV28
cdr3_length: 12
cdr3_aa: CASSLSVGPLHF

v_call: TRBV30
cdr3_length: 16
cdr3_aa: CAWSPPQAGAFHEQYF

v_call: TRBV5-4
cdr3_length: 16
cdr3_aa: CASSLDPGQGARGYTF

v_call: TRBV5-1
cdr3_length: 15
cdr3_aa: CASSLGTGGRTEAFF

v_call: TRBV2
cdr3_length: 12
cdr3_aa: CASSGTGYGYTF

v_call: TRBV10-3
cdr3_length: 15
cdr3_aa: CAAYSGTQITGELFF

v_call: TRBV2
cdr3_length: 12
cdr3_aa: CASVRGAVEQYF

v_call: TRBV4-2
cdr3_length: 14
cdr3_aa: CASSQGTGRYEQYF

v_call: TRBV27
cdr3_length: 13
cdr3_aa: CASSFKFGGVDTF

v_call: TRBV18
cdr3_length: 17
cdr3_aa: CASSPSRGTGFNTEAFF

v_call: TRBV7-2
cdr3_length: 15
cdr3_aa: CASSYYRVEAGELFF

v_call: TRBV6-2/TRBV6-3
cdr3_length: 18
cdr3_aa: CASSPGTGKSLGLYEQYF

v_call: TRBV4-3
cdr3_length: 15
cdr3_aa: CASSQDAQGVYEQYF

v_call: TRBV7-8
cdr3_length: 16
cdr3_aa: CASSHILAGVIGEQYF

v_call: TRBV30
cdr3_length: 16
cdr3_aa: CAWTIGPVGGYNEQFF

v_call: TRBV7-3
cdr3_length: 13
cdr3_aa: CASSLGAGMGAFF